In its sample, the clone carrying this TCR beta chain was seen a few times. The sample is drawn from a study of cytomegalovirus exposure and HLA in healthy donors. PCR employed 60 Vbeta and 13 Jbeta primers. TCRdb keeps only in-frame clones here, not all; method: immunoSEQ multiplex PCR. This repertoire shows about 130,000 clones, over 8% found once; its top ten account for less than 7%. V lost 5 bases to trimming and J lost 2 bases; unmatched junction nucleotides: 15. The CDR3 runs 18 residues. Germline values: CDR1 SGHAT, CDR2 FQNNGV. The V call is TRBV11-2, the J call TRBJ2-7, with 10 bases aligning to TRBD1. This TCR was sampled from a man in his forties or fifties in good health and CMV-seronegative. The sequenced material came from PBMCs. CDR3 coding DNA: TGTGCCAGCAGCCCACTGTCCCGGGACAGGGGCAAGGCCTACGAGCAGTACTTC. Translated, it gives CASSPLSRDRGKAYEQYF. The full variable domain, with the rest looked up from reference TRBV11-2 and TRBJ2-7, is EAGVAQSPRYKIIEKRQSVAFWCNPISGHATLYWYQQILGQGPKLLIQFQNNGVVDDSQLPKDRFSAERLKGVDSTLKIQPAKLEDSAVYLCASSPLSRDRGKAYEQYFGPGTRLTVT.